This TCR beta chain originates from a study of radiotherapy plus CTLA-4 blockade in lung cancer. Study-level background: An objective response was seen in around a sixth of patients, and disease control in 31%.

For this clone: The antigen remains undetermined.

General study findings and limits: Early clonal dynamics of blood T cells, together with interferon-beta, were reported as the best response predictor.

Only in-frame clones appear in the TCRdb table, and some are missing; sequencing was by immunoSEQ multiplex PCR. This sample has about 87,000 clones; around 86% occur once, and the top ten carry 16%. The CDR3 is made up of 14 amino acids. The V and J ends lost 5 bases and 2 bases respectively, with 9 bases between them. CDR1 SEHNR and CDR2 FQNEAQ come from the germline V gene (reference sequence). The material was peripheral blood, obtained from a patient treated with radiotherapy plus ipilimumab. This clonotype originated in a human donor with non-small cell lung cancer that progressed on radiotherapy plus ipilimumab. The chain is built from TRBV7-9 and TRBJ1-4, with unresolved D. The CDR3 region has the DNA TGTGCCAGCAGCCAAGACCGCACTAATGAAAAACTGTTTTTT. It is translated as CASSQDRTNEKLFF.